The 22 T cell receptor beta chains given below trace back to one sample, sequenced in a study of blood T cell repertoires in COVID-19. Only in-frame clones appear in the TCRdb table, and some are missing; sequencing was by immunoSEQ multiplex PCR. The sample carries 250,000 to 300,000 clones, about nine tenths recorded once. Sequencing used PBMCs or T cells enriched from blood (not recorded which). Receptors originate from a woman aged 50 to 65 who had been exposed to COVID-19.

In DNA form, the CDR3 reads TGTGCCAGCAGGAAGGGACAGGTAATCGAAAAACTGTTTTTT. Translation gives CASRKGQVIEKLFF. The gene calls are TRBV2 and TRBJ1-4; 8 bases map to TRBD1. This CDR3 has 14 residues. Germline V CDR1 and CDR2: SNHLY, FYNNEI. The junction had 8 bases not matched to a gene; V was cut back by 6 bases and J by 8 bases.

This clone came up once. The chain employs TRBV10-3 and TRBJ2-5; weak D call: TRBD1 (6 bases). Germline lookup yields CDR1 ENHRY and CDR2 SYGVKD. The CDR3 extends over 16 amino acids. Trimming stripped 3 bases from V and 4 bases from J, with 18 bases between. This CDR3 is CAISEQGAREGETQYF. The CDR3 DNA follows: TGTGCCATCAGTGAACAGGGTGCCCGCGAAGGAGAGACCCAGTACTTC.

This sequence joins TRBV3-1 (or the pseudogene TRBV3-2) and TRBJ1-6, with 7 bases fitting TRBD1. The J segment lost 8 bases and the V segment lost 3 bases, leaving 7 bases of the junction unmatched. This CDR3 has 15 residues. The germline gives CDR1 LGHDT, CDR2 YNNKEL (reference sequence). In nucleotides, the CDR3 is TGTGCCAGCAGCCAGCCGGGACAGAAGTATTCACCCCTCCACTTT. Translation gives CASSQPGQKYSPLHF.

This clone is a singleton in its sample. CDR3 nucleotides: TGTGCCAGCAGTGAAGCCAGACAGGGCCCTAGCTCCTACGAGCAGTACTTC. It is translated as CASSEARQGPSSYEQYF. The V and J genes are TRBV2 and TRBJ2-7, with 7 bases matching TRBD1. Germline V gene lookup returns CDR1 SNHLY and CDR2 FYNNEI. Unmatched junction bases numbered 8, after V lost 0 bases and J lost 0 bases. This CDR3 spans 17 amino acids.

The chain employs TRBV19 and TRBJ1-3; D is unresolved. Germline CDR1 is LNHDA and CDR2 is SQIVND (reference sequence). V lost 5 bases and J 0 bases, leaving 11 bases between the germline ends. The length of the CDR3 is 15 residues. DNA for the CDR3: TGTGCCAGTAGTGCCTTCATGAGCTCTGGAAACACCATATATTTT. It is translated as CASSAFMSSGNTIYF.

This clone has only one observation. The chain couples TRBV11-1 to TRBJ2-7; TRBD1 might be the D (6 bases). V was trimmed by 0 bases and J by 5 bases, leaving 17 bases between them. Germline CDR1 and CDR2: SGHAT and FQDESV (reference sequence). The CDR3 spans 16 residues. CDR3 protein: CASSLASRGIHNEQYF. The CDR3 DNA is TGTGCCAGCAGCTTAGCTTCAAGGGGGATACACAACGAGCAGTACTTC.

The chain has TRBV30 and TRBJ2-1; D remains ambiguous. Germline V gene lookup returns CDR1 GTSNPN and CDR2 SVGIG (reference sequence). The V end was cut by 0 bases, the J end by 7 bases, with 4 bases between. The length of the CDR3 is 11 residues. The CDR3 DNA sequence: TGTGCCTGGAGTGTGGAGAATGAGCAGTTCTTC. Protein: CAWSVENEQFF. The complete variable domain, with remaining parts taken from reference TRBV30 and TRBJ2-1, reads SQTIHQWPATLVQPVGSPLSLECTVEGTSNPNLYWYRQAAGRGLQLLFYSVGIGQISSEVPQNLSASRPQDRQFILSSKKLLLSDSGFYLCAWSVENEQFFGPGTRLTVL.

This clone has only one observation. This chain joins TRBV9 and TRBJ1-6, with TRBD1 as a possible D gene (5 bases). The CDR3 extends over 14 amino acids. Germline CDR1 SGDLS, CDR2 YYNGEE. The germline V and J ends were trimmed by 0 bases and 6 bases, with 7 bases remaining between them. In nucleotides, the CDR3 is TGTGCCAGCAGCGTAGGACAGTTTAATTCACCCCTCCACTTT. This codes for CASSVGQFNSPLHF.

This clone was seen a handful of times. This sequence joins TRBV5-1 and TRBJ2-7; 8 nucleotides line up with TRBD2. Germline CDR1 and CDR2: SGHRS and YFSETQ. The CDR3 consists of 15 residues. The J segment lost 4 bases and the V segment lost 5 bases, leaving 11 bases of the junction unmatched. CDR3 sequence: CASSLGSGESYEQYF. The CDR3 bases are TGCGCCAGCAGTCTAGGTAGCGGGGAGAGTTACGAGCAGTACTTC.

This clone showed up just once. The chain couples TRBV5-4 to TRBJ2-7; the match to TRBD2 covers 13 bases. Looked up from germline, CDR1 is SGHNT and CDR2 is YYREEE (reference sequence). This CDR3 contains 16 residues. J gave up 5 bases and V 4 bases, and 9 bases lay outside the gene matches. The CDR3 bases are TGTGCCAGCAGCCCCGGACTAGCGGGGGATTGGAACGAGCAGTACTTC. This encodes CASSPGLAGDWNEQYF.

The chain joins TRBV6-6 to TRBJ1-5, with 10 bases identical to TRBD1. There are 16 residues in the CDR3. With 5 bases clipped from V and 2 bases from J, the junction kept 6 bases outside the gene matches. Germline CDR1 is MNHNY and CDR2 is SVGAGI (reference sequence). CDR3 nucleotides: TGTGCCAGCAGTCGAAACGGGACAGGGGGCAATCAGCCCCAGCATTTT. Residues: CASSRNGTGGNQPQHF.

The CDR3 nucleotides are TGTGCCAGCAGTGGCCTAGCGGGGGACACCGGGGAGCTGTTTTTT. Its translation: CASSGLAGDTGELFF. This chain uses TRBV6-4 with TRBJ2-2; TRBD2 aligns across 10 bases. The CDR3 spans 15 residues. V trimming: 4 bases; J trimming: 3 bases; junction bases outside the gene matches: 2. The germline CDR1 and CDR2 sequences are MRHNA and SNTAGT.

The chain combines TRBV15 with TRBJ1-3, with a possible D match to TRBD1 (6 bases). The CDR3 extends over 14 amino acids. CDR1 and CDR2 (germline): LNHNV, YYDKDF (reference sequence). Trimming pared 2 bases from V and 4 bases from J, leaving 9 bases between. Here the CDR3 DNA reads TGTGCCACCAGCAGACGAGGACAGGGAAACACCATATATTTT. Its translation: CATSRRGQGNTIYF.

The chain links TRBV5-6 to TRBJ2-3; possible D gene TRBD2, 6 bases. Trimming cost V 1 base and J 8 bases, with 17 bases left between them. The CDR3 is 15 amino acids. CDR1 and CDR2 from the germline V gene are SGHDT and YYEEEE. The CDR3 DNA sequence: TGTGCCAGCAGCTTGCTCGCTGGAGGGTCGGGTACGCAGTATTTT. Translated: CASSLLAGGSGTQYF.

V is TRBV18 and J is TRBJ1-2; 11 nucleotides align to TRBD1. This CDR3 region has 19 residues. V was clipped by 2 bases and J by 4 bases; unmatched bases: 15. Per germline, CDR1 KGHSH and CDR2 LQKENI. The CDR3 here is CASSPVGQGASSATYGYTF. The CDR3 DNA follows: TGTGCCAGCTCACCAGTCGGACAGGGGGCTTCGTCCGCTACCTATGGCTACACCTTC.

The chain carries TRBV30 and TRBJ1-3; 9 nucleotides match TRBD1. The V gene's germline CDR1 is GTSNPN and CDR2 SVGIG (reference sequence). CDR3 size: 20 residues. Germline trimming cut 0 bases from V and 0 bases from J; bases unmatched to any gene: 15. The CDR3 protein is CAWSVQLGQGRSFSGNTIYF. The CDR3 DNA sequence: TGTGCCTGGAGTGTACAGCTGGGACAGGGCCGCTCATTCTCTGGAAACACCATATATTTT.

The CDR3 DNA sequence: TGTGCCAGCTCACCACCGAGCTCAGGCTCCTACGAGCAGTACTTC. Translation gives CASSPPSSGSYEQYF. The chain employs TRBV18 and TRBJ2-7; D not resolved. The V gene lost 0 bases and the J gene lost 0 bases, with 9 bases spanning the gap. CDR1 is KGHSH and CDR2 is LQKENI in the germline V gene. The length of the CDR3 is 15 residues.

The chain is built from TRBV5-6 and TRBJ2-7; 9 nucleotides match TRBD1. CDR1 is SGHDT, CDR2 YYEEEE, per germline. The CDR3 length is 16 residues. The V segment lost 0 bases and the J segment 6 bases; nucleotides outside the gene matches: 10. CDR3 region: CASSLGNRGPLSEQYF. In DNA form, the CDR3 reads TGTGCCAGCAGCTTGGGCAACAGGGGGCCCTTAAGCGAGCAGTACTTC.

V gene TRBV28 combines with J gene TRBJ1-3; D is possibly TRBD1 (5 bases). This CDR3 contains 14 residues. Per the germline V gene, CDR1 is MDHEN and CDR2 is SYDVKM. Trimming left V 7 bases short and J 3 bases short, with 13 bases between. CDR3 sequence (DNA): TGTGCCAGCACGTCGTCAGGGAATGGAAACACCATATATTTT. It specifies CASTSSGNGNTIYF.

This clone has only one observation. The chain couples TRBV28 to TRBJ2-7, with D possibly matching TRBD1 (6 bases). V lost 6 bases, J lost 6 bases, and 12 bases lay in between. The CDR3 spans 12 residues. Germline values: CDR1 MDHEN, CDR2 SYDVKM. CDR3 DNA sequence: TGTGCCAGCAGGGTAACAGGGCTCGAGCAGTACTTC. It yields the protein CASRVTGLEQYF.

V and J are TRBV12-3 or TRBV12-4 and TRBJ1-1, with D unclear. The CDR3 contains 13 residues. V lost 6 bases, J lost 1 base, and 9 bases lay in between. The CDR3 DNA follows: TGTGCCAGCAGCCTAGGAACGAACACTGAAGCTTTCTTT. Protein sequence: CASSLGTNTEAFF.

This rearrangement joins TRBV18 to TRBJ2-2; D uncertain. The germline V gene encodes CDR1 KGHSH and CDR2 LQKENI. Trimming cost V 2 bases and J 4 bases, with 5 bases left between them. This CDR3 comprises 13 residues. The CDR3, as DNA: TGTGCCAGCTCACCAGGGCCCACCGGGGAGCTGTTTTTT. It specifies CASSPGPTGELFF.